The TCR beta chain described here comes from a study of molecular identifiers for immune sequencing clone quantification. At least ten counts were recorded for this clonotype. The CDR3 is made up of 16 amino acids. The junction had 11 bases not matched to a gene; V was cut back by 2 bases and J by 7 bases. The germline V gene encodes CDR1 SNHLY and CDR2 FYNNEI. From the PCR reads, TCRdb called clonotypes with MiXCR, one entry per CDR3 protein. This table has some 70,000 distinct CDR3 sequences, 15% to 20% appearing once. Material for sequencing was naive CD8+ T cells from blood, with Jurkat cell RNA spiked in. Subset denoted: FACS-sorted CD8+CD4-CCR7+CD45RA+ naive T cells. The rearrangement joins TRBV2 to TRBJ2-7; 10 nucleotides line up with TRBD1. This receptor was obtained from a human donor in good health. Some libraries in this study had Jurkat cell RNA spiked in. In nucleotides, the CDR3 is TGTGCCAGCAGTGAACTCGCCGGGACAGGGGCCCGGGAGCAGTACTTC. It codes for CASSELAGTGAREQYF.